This T cell receptor beta chain emerged from a study of graft-versus-host responses after intestinal transplantation. Study-wide background: Induction with anti-thymocyte globulin, then tacrolimus and steroids for around three years, was given to all recipients.

Graft material was processed, releasing intraepithelial and lamina propria lymphocytes. Repertoires were generated with immunoSEQ multiplex PCR, while TCRdb's copy carries only in-frame clones and drops some. This sample has over 60,000 clones, with under 90% found just once. V was cut by 2 bases and J by 9 bases, with 8 bases left in between. CDR1 is MNHEY, CDR2 SVGAGI, per germline. There are 12 residues in the CDR3. The sequence came from a human patient who received an intestinal transplant, so some T cells may come from the graft donor. The gene calls are TRBV6-5 and TRBJ2-1; D is ambiguous. The sequencing used ileum tissue, collected around 350 days after transplant. CDR3 DNA sequence: TGTGCCAGCAGTTACAGCTTCGGTGAGCAGTTCTTC. Translating it yields CASSYSFGEQFF.